This TCR beta chain came from a study of blood T cell repertoires in COVID-19. Looked up from germline, CDR1 is SEHNR and CDR2 is FQNEAQ (reference sequence). CDR3 length: 14 amino acids. The V and J ends lost 4 bases and 4 bases respectively, with 13 bases between them. The assay was immunoSEQ multiplex PCR, and TCRdb's table has in-frame clones only and misses some. This table holds approximately 170,000 clones, 70% to 90% found once. The J gene is TRBJ1-2, the V gene TRBV7-9; D not certain. Material: peripheral blood. The TCR originated in an elderly woman in a cohort sampled during active or convalescent COVID-19. The CDR3 sequence: CASSSDTTGYGYTF. For the CDR3, the DNA is TGTGCCAGCAGCTCCGACACCACTGGCTATGGCTACACCTTC.